This T cell receptor beta chain was observed in a study of low-dose radiotherapy and immunotherapy resistance in tumors. Germline V lookup: CDR1 KGHSH, CDR2 LQKENI. J was trimmed by 7 bases and V by 2 bases; bases with no gene match: 5. The CDR3 consists of 13 residues. Specified time point: after trial treatment. Sample treatment: LDRT plus nivolumab, ipilimumab, low-dose cyclophosphamide and aspirin (RACIN trial). This clonotype was counted many times. First-strand cDNA used TRAV- and TRBV-specific primers, covering alpha and beta chains. With a constant-region primer and a V-primer adapter, TCRs were subjected to roughly 20 PCR cycles of amplification. From the reads, TCRdb called clonotypes with MiXCR, one entry per CDR3 protein. The sample yields 80,000 or so distinct CDR3 sequences, 17% seen once.

Specimen: PBMCs, collected after low-dose radiotherapy plus immunotherapy. The TCR comes from a male donor with prostate cancer. The chain uses TRBV18 and TRBJ2-7, with 7 positions matching TRBD1. CDR3 residues: CASSPTTGVEQYF. CDR3 DNA sequence: TGTGCCAGCTCACCAACAACAGGGGTTGAGCAGTACTTC.